This T cell receptor (beta chain) was profiled in a study of neurological immune-mediated disorders. Findings of the study overall: None of the CDR3 amino acid sequences of expanded clones recurred across subjects, suggesting private repertoires in all groups. On phylogenetic grouping, the repertoires of 18 of 34 multiple sclerosis patients fell within one related-CDR3 cluster, constituting a possible signature.

Over 170 million TCR-beta sequences from 15-18 subjects came out of each sequencing run. TCRdb used MiXCR to reprocess the 5' RACE reads, holding one entry per CDR3 protein. The repertoire includes tens of thousands of distinct CDR3 sequences, around 2.3% of them detected once, and 3% sits in the top ten. This clonotype was detected ten times or more. Its antigen is unidentified. Germline CDR1 is SGDLS and CDR2 is YYNGEE. With 2 bases clipped from V and 1 base from J, the junction kept 6 bases outside the gene matches. The CDR3 sequence is 16 residues long. The specimen was PBMCs. The V call is TRBV9, the J call TRBJ1-3; 7 nucleotides agree with TRBD1. The clonotype comes from a man aged 45-65 years with multiple sclerosis. For the CDR3, the DNA is TGTGCCAGCAGCGTCGACTGGGACAGATCTGGAAACACCATATATTTT. Translated: CASSVDWDRSGNTIYF.